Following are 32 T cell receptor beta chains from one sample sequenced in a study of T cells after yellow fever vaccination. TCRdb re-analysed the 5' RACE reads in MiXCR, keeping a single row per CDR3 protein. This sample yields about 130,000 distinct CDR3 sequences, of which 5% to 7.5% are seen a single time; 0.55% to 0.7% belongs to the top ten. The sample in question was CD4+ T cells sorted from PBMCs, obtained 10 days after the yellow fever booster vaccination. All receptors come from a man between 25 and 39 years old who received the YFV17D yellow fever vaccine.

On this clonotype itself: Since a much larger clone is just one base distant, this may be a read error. CDR3 residues: CASSQDRAFQETQYF. As DNA, the CDR3 is TGCGCCAGCAGCCAAGATCGGGCGTTCCAAGAGACCCAGTACTTC. This sequence joins TRBV4-3 and TRBJ2-5, with D unresolved. The CDR3 has 15 residues. Trimming removed 0 bases at V and 1 base at J, with 9 bases between. Germline CDR1 and CDR2: LGHNA and YSLEER.

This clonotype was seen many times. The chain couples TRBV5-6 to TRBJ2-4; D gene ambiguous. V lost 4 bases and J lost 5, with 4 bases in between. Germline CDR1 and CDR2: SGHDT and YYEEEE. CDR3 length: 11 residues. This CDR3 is CASSLENIQYF. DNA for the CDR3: TGTGCCAGCAGCCTGGAAAACATTCAGTACTTC. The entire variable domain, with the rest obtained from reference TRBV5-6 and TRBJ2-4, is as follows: DAGVTQSPTHLIKTRGQQVTLRCSPKSGHDTVSWYQQALGQGPQFIFQYYEEEERQRGNFPDRFSGHQFPNYSSELNVNALLLGDSALYLCASSLENIQYFGAGTRLSVL.

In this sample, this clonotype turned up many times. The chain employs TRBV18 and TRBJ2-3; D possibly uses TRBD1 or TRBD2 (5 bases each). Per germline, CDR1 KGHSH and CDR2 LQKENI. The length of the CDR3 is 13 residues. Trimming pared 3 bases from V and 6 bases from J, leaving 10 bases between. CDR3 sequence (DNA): TGTGCCAGCTCACCGGCAGGGACGGATACGCAGTATTTT. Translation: CASSPAGTDTQYF.

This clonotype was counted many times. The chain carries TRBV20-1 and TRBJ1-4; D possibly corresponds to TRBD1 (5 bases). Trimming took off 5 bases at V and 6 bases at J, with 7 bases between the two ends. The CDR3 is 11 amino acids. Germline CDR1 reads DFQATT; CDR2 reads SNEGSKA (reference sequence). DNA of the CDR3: TGCAGTGCTGGGGGGGATGAAAAACTGTTTTTT. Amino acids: CSAGGDEKLFF.

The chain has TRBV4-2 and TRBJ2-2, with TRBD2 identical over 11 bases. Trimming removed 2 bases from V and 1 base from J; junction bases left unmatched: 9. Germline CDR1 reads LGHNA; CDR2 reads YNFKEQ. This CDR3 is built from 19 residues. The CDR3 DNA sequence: TGTGCCAGCAGCCAATCCCCTAGCGGGAGGATCGTGAACACCGGGGAGCTGTTTTTT. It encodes CASSQSPSGRIVNTGELFF.

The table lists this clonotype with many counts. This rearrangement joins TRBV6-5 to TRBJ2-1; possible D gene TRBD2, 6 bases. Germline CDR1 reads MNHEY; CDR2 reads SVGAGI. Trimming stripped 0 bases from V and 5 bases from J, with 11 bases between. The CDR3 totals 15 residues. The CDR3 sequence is CASSYSILADNEQFF. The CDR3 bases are TGTGCCAGCAGTTACTCGATCTTAGCGGACAATGAGCAGTTCTTC.

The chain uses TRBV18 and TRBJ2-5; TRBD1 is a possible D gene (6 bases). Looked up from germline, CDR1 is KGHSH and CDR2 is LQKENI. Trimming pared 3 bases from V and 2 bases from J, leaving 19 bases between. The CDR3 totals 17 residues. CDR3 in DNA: TGTGCCAGCTCACCTCAACGCCAGGGGAACCAGCAAGAGACCCAGTACTTC. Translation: CASSPQRQGNQQETQYF.

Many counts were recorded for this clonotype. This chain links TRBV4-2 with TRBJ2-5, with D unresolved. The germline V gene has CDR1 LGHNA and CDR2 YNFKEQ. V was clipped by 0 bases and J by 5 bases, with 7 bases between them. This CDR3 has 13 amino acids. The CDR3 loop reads CASSQELRETQYF. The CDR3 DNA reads TGTGCCAGCAGCCAAGAGCTGCGGGAGACCCAGTACTTC.

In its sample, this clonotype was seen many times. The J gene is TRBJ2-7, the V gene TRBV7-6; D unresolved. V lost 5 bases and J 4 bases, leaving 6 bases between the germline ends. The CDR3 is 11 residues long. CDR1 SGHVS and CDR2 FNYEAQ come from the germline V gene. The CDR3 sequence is CASSDSYEQYF. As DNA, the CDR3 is TGTGCCAGCAGCGATTCTTACGAGCAGTACTTC.

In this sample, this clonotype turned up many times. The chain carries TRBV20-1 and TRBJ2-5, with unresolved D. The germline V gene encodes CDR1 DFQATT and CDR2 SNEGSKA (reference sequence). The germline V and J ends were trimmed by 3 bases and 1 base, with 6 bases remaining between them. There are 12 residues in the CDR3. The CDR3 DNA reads TGCAGTGCTAGTCTTTCCCAAGAGACCCAGTACTTC. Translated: CSASLSQETQYF.

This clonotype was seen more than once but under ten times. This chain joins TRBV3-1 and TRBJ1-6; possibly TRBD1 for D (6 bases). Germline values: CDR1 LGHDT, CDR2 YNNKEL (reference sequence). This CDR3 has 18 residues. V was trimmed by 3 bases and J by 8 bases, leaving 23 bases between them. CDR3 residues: CASSQRTGPLSMDSPLHF. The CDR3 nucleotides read TGTGCCAGCAGCCAGAGAACAGGGCCATTAAGCATGGATTCACCCCTCCACTTT.

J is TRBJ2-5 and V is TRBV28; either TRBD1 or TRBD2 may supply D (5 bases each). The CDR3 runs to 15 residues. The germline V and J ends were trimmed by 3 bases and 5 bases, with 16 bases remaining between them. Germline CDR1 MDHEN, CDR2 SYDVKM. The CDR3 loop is CASSLSPPGPETQYF. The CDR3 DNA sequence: TGTGCCAGCAGTTTGAGCCCCCCGGGACCGGAGACCCAGTACTTC.

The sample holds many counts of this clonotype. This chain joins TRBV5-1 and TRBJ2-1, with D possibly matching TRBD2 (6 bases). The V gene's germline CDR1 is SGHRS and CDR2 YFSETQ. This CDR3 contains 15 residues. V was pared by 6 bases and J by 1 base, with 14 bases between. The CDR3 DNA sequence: TGCGCCAGCACCCTTAGCGGCTTATCCTACAATGAGCAGTTCTTC. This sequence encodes CASTLSGLSYNEQFF.

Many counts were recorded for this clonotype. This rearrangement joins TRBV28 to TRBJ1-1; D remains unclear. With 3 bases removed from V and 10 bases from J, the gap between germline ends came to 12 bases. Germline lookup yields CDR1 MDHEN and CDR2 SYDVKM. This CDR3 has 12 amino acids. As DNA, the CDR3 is TGTGCCAGCAGTTTGGAAGGGTCTGCAGCTTTCTTT. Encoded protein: CASSLEGSAAFF.

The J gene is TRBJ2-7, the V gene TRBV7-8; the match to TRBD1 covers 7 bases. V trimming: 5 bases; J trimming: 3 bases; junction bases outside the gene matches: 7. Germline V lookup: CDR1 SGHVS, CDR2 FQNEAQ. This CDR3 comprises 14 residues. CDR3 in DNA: TGTGCCAGCAGCCGACAGGGAAACATCTACGAGCAGTACTTC. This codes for CASSRQGNIYEQYF.

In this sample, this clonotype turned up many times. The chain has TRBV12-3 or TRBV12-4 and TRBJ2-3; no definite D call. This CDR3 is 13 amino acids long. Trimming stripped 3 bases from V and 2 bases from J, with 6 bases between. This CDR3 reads CASSLFSTDTQYF. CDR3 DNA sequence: TGTGCCAGCAGTTTGTTTTCCACAGATACGCAGTATTTT.

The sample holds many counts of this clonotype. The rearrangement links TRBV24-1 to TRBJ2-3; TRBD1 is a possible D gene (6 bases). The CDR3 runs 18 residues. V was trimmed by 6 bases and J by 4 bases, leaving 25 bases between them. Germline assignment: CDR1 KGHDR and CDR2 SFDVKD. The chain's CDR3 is CATSPTTTGSTLADTQYF. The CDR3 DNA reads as TGTGCCACCAGTCCCACGACGACAGGTTCTACCCTCGCAGATACGCAGTATTTT.

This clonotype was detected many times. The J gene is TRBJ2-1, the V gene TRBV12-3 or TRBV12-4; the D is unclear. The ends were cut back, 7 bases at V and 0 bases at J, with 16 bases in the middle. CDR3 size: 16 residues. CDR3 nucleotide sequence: TGTGCCAGCACCCCGAGATTTGCTGACTCCTACAATGAGCAGTTCTTC. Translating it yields CASTPRFADSYNEQFF.

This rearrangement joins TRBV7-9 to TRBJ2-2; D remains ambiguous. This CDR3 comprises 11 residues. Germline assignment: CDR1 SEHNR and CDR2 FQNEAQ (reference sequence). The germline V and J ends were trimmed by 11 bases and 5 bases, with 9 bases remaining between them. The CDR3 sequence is CAASETGELFF. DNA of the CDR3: TGTGCCGCATCCGAAACCGGGGAGCTGTTTTTT.

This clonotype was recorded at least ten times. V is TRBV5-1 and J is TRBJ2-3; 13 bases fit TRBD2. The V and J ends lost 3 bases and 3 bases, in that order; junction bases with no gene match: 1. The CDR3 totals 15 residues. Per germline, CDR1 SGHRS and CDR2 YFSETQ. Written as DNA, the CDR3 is TGCGCCAGCAGCTGGACTAGCGGGAGAACAGATACGCAGTATTTT. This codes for CASSWTSGRTDTQYF.

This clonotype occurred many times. The CDR3 spells CSATRTSKETQYF. The CDR3 nucleotides read TGCAGTGCTACCAGGACTAGTAAAGAGACCCAGTACTTC. The chain employs TRBV20-1 and TRBJ2-5; 7 bases fit TRBD2. V lost 4 bases, J lost 3 bases, and 5 bases stayed unmatched. The germline V gene encodes CDR1 DFQATT and CDR2 SNEGSKA (reference sequence). The CDR3 consists of 13 residues.

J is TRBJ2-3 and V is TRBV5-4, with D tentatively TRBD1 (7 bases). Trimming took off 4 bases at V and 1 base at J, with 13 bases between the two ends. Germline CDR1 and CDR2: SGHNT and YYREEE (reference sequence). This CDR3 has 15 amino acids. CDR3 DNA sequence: TGTGCCAGCAGCCGGCGCAGGGGGGGCACAGATACGCAGTATTTT. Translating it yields CASSRRRGGTDTQYF.

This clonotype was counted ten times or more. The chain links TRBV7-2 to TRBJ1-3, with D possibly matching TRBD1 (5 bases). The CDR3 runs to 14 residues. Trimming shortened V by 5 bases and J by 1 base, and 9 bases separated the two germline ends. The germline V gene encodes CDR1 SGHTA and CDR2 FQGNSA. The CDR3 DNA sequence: TGTGCCAGCAGCGGGGGAGGATCTGGAAACACCATATATTTT. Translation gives CASSGGGSGNTIYF.

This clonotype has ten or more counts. The CDR3 nucleotides are TGTGCCAGCAGCTTAGCGCGCGGGGGGCCAGATACGCAGTATTTT. It yields the protein CASSLARGGPDTQYF. The V call is TRBV7-2, the J call TRBJ2-3, with TRBD2 identical over 8 bases. V shed 0 bases and J 4 bases; nucleotides not matched to a gene: 3. Germline lookup yields CDR1 SGHTA and CDR2 FQGNSA. The CDR3 has 15 amino acids.

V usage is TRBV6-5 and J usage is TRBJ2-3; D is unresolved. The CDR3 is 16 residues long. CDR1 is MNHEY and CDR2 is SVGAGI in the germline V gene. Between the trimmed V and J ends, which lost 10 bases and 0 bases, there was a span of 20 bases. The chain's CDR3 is CATRVRSQVSTDTQYF. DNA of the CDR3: TGTGCCACCAGAGTCAGGAGCCAGGTTAGCACAGATACGCAGTATTTT.

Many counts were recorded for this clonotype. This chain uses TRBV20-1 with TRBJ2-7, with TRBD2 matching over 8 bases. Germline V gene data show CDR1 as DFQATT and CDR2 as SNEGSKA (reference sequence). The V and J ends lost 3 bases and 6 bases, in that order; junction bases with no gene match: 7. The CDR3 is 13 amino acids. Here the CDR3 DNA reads TGCAGTGCTAGCGGGAGGGCCATAGGCGAGCAGTACTTC. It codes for CSASGRAIGEQYF.

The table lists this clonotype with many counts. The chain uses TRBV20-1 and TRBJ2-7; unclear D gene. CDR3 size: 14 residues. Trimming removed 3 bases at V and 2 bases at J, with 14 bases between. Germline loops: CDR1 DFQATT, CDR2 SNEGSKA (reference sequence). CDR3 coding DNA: TGCAGTGCTAGTAAACCCACTGTCCCCTACGAGCAGTACTTC. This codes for CSASKPTVPYEQYF.

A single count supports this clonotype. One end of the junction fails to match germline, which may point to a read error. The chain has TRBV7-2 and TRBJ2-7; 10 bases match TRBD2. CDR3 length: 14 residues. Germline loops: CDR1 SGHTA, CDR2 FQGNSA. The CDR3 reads CASSPSGRAYEHYF. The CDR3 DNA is TGTGCCAGCAGTCCTAGCGGGAGAGCCTACGAGCACTACTTC.

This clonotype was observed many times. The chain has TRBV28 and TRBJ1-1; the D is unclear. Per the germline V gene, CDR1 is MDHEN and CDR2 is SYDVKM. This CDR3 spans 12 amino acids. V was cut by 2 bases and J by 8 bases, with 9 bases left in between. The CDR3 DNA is TGTGCCAGCAGTTTAACCTCTTTGGAAGCTTTCTTT. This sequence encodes CASSLTSLEAFF.

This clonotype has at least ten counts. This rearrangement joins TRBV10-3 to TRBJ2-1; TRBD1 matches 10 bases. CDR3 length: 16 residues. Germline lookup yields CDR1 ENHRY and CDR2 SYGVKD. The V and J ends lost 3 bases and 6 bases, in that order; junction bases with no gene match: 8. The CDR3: CAISDPGTGVGNEQFF. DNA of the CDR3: TGTGCCATCAGTGATCCGGGGACAGGGGTAGGCAATGAGCAGTTCTTC.

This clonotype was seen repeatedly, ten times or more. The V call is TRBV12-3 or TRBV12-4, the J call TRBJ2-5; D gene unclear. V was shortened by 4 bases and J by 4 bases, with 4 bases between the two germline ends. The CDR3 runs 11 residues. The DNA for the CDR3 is TGTGCCAGCAGTTGGAGAGAGACCCAGTACTTC. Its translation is CASSWRETQYF.

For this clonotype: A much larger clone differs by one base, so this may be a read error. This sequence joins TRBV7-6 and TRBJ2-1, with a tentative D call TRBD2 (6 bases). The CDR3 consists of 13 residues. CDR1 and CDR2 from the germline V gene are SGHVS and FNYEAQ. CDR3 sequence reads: CASSGWRTNERFF. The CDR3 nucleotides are TGTGCCAGCAGCGGATGGCGGACTAATGAGCGGTTCTTC.